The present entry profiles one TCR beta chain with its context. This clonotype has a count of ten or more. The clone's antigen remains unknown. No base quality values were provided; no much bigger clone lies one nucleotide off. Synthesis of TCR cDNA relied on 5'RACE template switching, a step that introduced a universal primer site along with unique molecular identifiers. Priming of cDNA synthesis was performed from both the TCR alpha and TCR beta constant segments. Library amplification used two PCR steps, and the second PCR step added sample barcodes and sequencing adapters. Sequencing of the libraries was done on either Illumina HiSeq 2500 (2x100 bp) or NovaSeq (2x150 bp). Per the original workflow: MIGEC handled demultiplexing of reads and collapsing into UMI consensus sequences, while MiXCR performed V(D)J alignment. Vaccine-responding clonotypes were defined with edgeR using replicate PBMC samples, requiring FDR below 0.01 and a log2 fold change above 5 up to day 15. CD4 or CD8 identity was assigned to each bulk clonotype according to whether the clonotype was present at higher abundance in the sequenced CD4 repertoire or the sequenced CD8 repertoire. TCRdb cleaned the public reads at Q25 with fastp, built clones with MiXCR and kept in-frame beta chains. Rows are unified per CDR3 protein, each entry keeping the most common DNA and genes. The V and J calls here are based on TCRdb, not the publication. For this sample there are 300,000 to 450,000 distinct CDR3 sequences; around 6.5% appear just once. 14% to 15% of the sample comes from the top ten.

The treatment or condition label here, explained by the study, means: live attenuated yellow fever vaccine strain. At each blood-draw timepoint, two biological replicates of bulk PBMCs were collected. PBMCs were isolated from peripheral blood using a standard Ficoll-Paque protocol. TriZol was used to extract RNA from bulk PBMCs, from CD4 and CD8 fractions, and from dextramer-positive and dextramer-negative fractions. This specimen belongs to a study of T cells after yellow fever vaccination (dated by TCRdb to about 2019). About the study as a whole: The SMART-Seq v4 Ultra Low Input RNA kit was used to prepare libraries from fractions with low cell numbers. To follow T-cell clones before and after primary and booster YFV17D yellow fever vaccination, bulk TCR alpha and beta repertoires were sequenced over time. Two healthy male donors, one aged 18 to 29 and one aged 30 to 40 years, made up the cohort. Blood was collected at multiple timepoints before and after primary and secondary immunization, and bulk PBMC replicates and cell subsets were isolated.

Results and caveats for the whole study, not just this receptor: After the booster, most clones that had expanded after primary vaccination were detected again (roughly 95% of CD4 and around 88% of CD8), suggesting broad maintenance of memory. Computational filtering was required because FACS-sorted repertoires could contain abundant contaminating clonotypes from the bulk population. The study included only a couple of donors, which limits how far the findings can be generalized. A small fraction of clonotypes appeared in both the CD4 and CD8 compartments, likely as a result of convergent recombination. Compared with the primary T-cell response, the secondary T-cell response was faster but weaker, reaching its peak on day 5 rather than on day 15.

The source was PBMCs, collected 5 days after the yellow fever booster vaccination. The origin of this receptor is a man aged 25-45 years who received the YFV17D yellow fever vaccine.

The CDR3 protein is CSAGQKDIQYF. The DNA sequence follows: TGCAGTGCCGGACAGAAAGACATTCAGTACTTC. The chain couples TRBV20-1 to TRBJ2-4; the D region possibly corresponds to TRBD1 (6 bases align). V was cut back by 6 bases and J by 8 bases, leaving a gap of 11 bases between them. Taken from cysteine to phenylalanine, the CDR3 has 11 residues. The kept DNA is CDR3 alone, 33 bases in frame from the first base. CDR1 and CDR2 are read off the germline V gene (reference sequence) as DFQATT and SNEGSKA.